Listed below are T cell receptor beta chains from one sample, sequenced in a study of T cell changes during pregnancy in multiple sclerosis. Libraries were prepared by immunoSEQ multiplex PCR; TCRdb keeps only in-frame clonotypes and omits some of them. Of 45,000 to 55,000 clones in the sample, around 92% are singletons; the top ten hold roughly 0.99%. The sequences come from CD4+ T cells from peripheral blood mononuclear cells, collected in the second trimester of pregnancy. The receptors here all came from a female donor in good health, enrolled as a control in a pregnancy study. The CDR3 runs from the conserved cysteine through the conserved F or W. Each record gives: clone size, V gene, J gene, D gene, CDR3 DNA, CDR3 protein. D genes are given only for firm matches. Some rows have no size entry. The others give once, few or many, or a class for an expanded clone.

clone size: -; V gene: TRBV7-9; J gene: TRBJ2-7; D gene: TRBD1; CDR3 DNA: TGTGCCAGCAGCTTACAGGACAGGGACTCCTACGAGCAGTACTTC; CDR3 protein: CASSLQDRDSYEQYF
clone size: -; V gene: TRBV28; J gene: TRBJ2-7; D gene: TRBD2; CDR3 DNA: TGTGCCAGCAGTTCTGGACTAGCGGGGGGCCTCTCCTACGAGCAGTACTTC; CDR3 protein: CASSSGLAGGLSYEQYF
clone size: -; V gene: TRBV11-2; J gene: TRBJ2-4; D gene: -; CDR3 DNA: TGTGCCAGCAGCTTAGATGGGGCAGGGTTATATGACATTCAGTACTTC; CDR3 protein: CASSLDGAGLYDIQYF
clone size: -; V gene: TRBV28; J gene: TRBJ2-7; D gene: TRBD1; CDR3 DNA: TGTGCCAGCAGTCAACAGGGGGCTACCTACGAGCAGTACTTC; CDR3 protein: CASSQQGATYEQYF
clone size: -; V gene: TRBV4-2; J gene: TRBJ2-3; D gene: -; CDR3 DNA: TGTGCCAGCAGCCAACATGGGCAGGTCGGCCCTCCCGCAGATACGCAGTATTTT; CDR3 protein: CASSQHGQVGPPADTQYF
clone size: -; V gene: TRBV7-9; J gene: TRBJ2-7; D gene: TRBD1; CDR3 DNA: TGTGCCAGCAGCTTTAAGGGACAGGGGGCGCGTGAGCAGTACTTC; CDR3 protein: CASSFKGQGAREQYF
clone size: -; V gene: TRBV7-8; J gene: TRBJ1-1; D gene: TRBD1; CDR3 DNA: TGTGCCAGCAGCCAGTGGGGACAGGGGAGAGGGGTGGACACTGAAGCTTTCTTT; CDR3 protein: CASSQWGQGRGVDTEAFF
clone size: -; V gene: TRBV7-9; J gene: TRBJ2-5; D gene: -; CDR3 DNA: TGTGCCAGCAGGGACCCGGGGGGCGGAGAGACCCAGTACTTC; CDR3 protein: CASRDPGGGETQYF
clone size: -; V gene: TRBV6-6; J gene: TRBJ1-2; D gene: TRBD1; CDR3 DNA: TGTGCCAGCAGTTGGACAGGGGAAGGCTACACCTTC; CDR3 protein: CASSWTGEGYTF
clone size: -; V gene: TRBV7-7; J gene: TRBJ2-1; D gene: TRBD2; CDR3 DNA: TGTGCTAGCAGCCCCAGACTAGCGGGAGGGCTTTACAATGAGCAGTTCTTC; CDR3 protein: CASSPRLAGGLYNEQFF
clone size: -; V gene: TRBV6-1; J gene: TRBJ1-1; D gene: -; CDR3 DNA: TGTGCCAGCAAGACAGTTGGGTTTGCTTTCTTT; CDR3 protein: CASKTVGFAFF
clone size: -; V gene: TRBV18; J gene: TRBJ1-3; D gene: -; CDR3 DNA: TGTGCCAGCTCACCACTCGTAGACTCTGGAAACACCATATATTTT; CDR3 protein: CASSPLVDSGNTIYF
clone size: -; V gene: TRBV6-5; J gene: TRBJ2-7; D gene: -; CDR3 DNA: TGTGCCAGCAGCCAACGGGAGTCCTCCTACGAGCAGTACTTC; CDR3 protein: CASSQRESSYEQYF
clone size: -; V gene: TRBV5-8; J gene: TRBJ2-2; D gene: TRBD1; CDR3 DNA: TGTGCCAGCAGCTTGCCGACCGGGACAGCGAACACCGGGGAGCTGTTTTTT; CDR3 protein: CASSLPTGTANTGELFF
clone size: -; V gene: TRBV7-9; J gene: TRBJ1-2; D gene: TRBD1; CDR3 DNA: TGTGCCAGCAGCCATTACGGGACAGGGGAGGGAGGCTACACCTTC; CDR3 protein: CASSHYGTGEGGYTF
clone size: -; V gene: TRBV14; J gene: TRBJ2-5; D gene: -; CDR3 DNA: TGTGCCAGCAGCCTCGAGCGGAGGGCGACCCAGTACTTC; CDR3 protein: CASSLERRATQYF
clone size: -; V gene: TRBV27; J gene: TRBJ1-4; D gene: -; CDR3 DNA: TGTGCCAGCAGTTTCGGGGGAGCAACTAATGAAAAACTGTTTTTT; CDR3 protein: CASSFGGATNEKLFF
clone size: -; V gene: TRBV6-1; J gene: TRBJ1-4; D gene: -; CDR3 DNA: TGTGCCAGCATTCTAACAGGAGCCTCTGAAAAACTGTTTTTT; CDR3 protein: CASILTGASEKLFF
clone size: few; V gene: TRBV5-6; J gene: TRBJ1-5; D gene: -; CDR3 DNA: TGTGCCAGCAGCGGGGGGGGTAGCAATCAGCCCCAGCATTTT; CDR3 protein: CASSGGGSNQPQHF
clone size: -; V gene: TRBV7-2; J gene: TRBJ2-7; D gene: TRBD1; CDR3 DNA: TGTGCCAGCAGCCGCGACAGGGTAGCCTACGAGCAGTACTTC; CDR3 protein: CASSRDRVAYEQYF
clone size: -; V gene: TRBV19; J gene: TRBJ2-1; D gene: TRBD1; CDR3 DNA: TGTGCCAGTGGAGACAGGGGGCTTGTGAATGAGCAGTTCTTC; CDR3 protein: CASGDRGLVNEQFF
clone size: -; V gene: TRBV5-4; J gene: TRBJ1-2; D gene: -; CDR3 DNA: TGTGCCAGCAGAGGTGCGAACAACTTCCGAAGGGGCCTCTATGGCTACACCTTC; CDR3 protein: CASRGANNFRRGLYGYTF
clone size: few; V gene: TRBV28; J gene: TRBJ1-6; D gene: -; CDR3 DNA: TGTGCCAGCTTCCCCTATATGAGGAATTCACCCCTCCACTTT; CDR3 protein: CASFPYMRNSPLHF
clone size: -; V gene: TRBV6-5; J gene: TRBJ1-2; D gene: -; CDR3 DNA: TGTGCCAGCAGAGCACCAGGGATCTATGGCTACACCTTC; CDR3 protein: CASRAPGIYGYTF
clone size: -; V gene: TRBV11-2; J gene: TRBJ2-5; D gene: TRBD1; CDR3 DNA: TGTGCCAGCAGCTCCTGGGGACAGTGGGAGACCCAGTACTTC; CDR3 protein: CASSSWGQWETQYF